A single sample is the source of the 5 T cell receptor beta chains below, sequenced in a study of T-cell reconstitution after alpha-beta-depleted transplantation in children. The authors prepared the TCRbeta library with unique molecular identifiers. Using its own MiXCR run on the PCR reads, TCRdb lists one record per CDR3 protein. This table holds hundreds of thousands of distinct CDR3 sequences, over 10% found once. This specimen was PBMCs, mostly from graft donor cells, taken 360 days after TCRalphabeta/CD19-depleted stem cell transplant. Source of these receptors: a male patient under 18 who had a stem cell transplant for acute myeloid leukemia, so the T cells may come from the graft donor.

The sample holds a few counts of this clonotype. The chain joins TRBV18 to TRBJ1-5; D gene uncertain. The germline V and J ends were trimmed by 2 bases and 7 bases, with 9 bases remaining between them. The CDR3 runs to 13 residues. Germline-derived CDR1 and CDR2 are KGHSH and LQKENI. CDR3 sequence (DNA): TGTGCCAGCTCACCAACCCATGGCCAGCCCCAGCATTTT. Translation: CASSPTHGQPQHF.

This clonotype turned up a few times. The chain uses TRBV5-1 and TRBJ2-6, with TRBD2 identical over 8 bases. This CDR3 contains 19 residues. V gave up 3 bases and J gave up 0 bases; unmatched junction bases: 11. Germline values: CDR1 SGHRS, CDR2 YFSETQ. The CDR3 DNA sequence: TGCGCCAGCAGCTCCTTCGGGAGGGTAGGGAACTCTGGGGCCAACGTCCTGACTTTC. Protein product: CASSSFGRVGNSGANVLTF.

The chain is built from TRBV25-1 and TRBJ2-1; D unresolved. Germline CDR1 and CDR2: MGHDK and SYGVNS. The CDR3 extends over 16 amino acids. The V and J ends lost 4 bases and 0 bases respectively, with 13 bases between them. The CDR3 here is CASSATWGSSYNEQFF. DNA of the CDR3: TGTGCCAGCAGTGCTACGTGGGGAAGCTCCTACAATGAGCAGTTCTTC.

This clonotype was counted at least ten times. J is TRBJ1-6 and V is TRBV25-1, with D possibly being TRBD1 (5 bases). Germline V CDR1 and CDR2: MGHDK, SYGVNS. V shed 6 bases and J shed 2 bases, with 11 bases lying between them. This CDR3 is built from 15 residues. CDR3 residues: CASSRRQTYNSPLHF. CDR3 DNA: TGTGCCAGCAGCAGGAGACAGACCTATAATTCACCCCTCCACTTT.

This clonotype was counted between two and nine times. J is TRBJ2-5 and V is TRBV29-1; the D gene is possibly TRBD1 (6 bases). CDR3 size: 14 residues. Germline V gives CDR1 SQVTM, CDR2 ANQGSEA. The germline V and J ends were trimmed by 0 bases and 6 bases, with 14 bases remaining between them. This chain's CDR3 is CSVEDWGRWKTQYF. DNA of the CDR3: TGCAGCGTTGAAGATTGGGGGCGTTGGAAGACCCAGTACTTC.